Included here is one TCR beta chain sequence, with context. Its antigen is undetermined. cDNA synthesis used the whole RNA isolate, giving expressed TCRB sequences. Assay: immunoSEQ multiplex PCR; the TCRdb copy retains only in-frame clones and omits some. This table holds roughly 100,000 clones, 25% to 35% found once. The data derive from a study of beta chain features in type 1 diabetes. Study-level findings and limits: Shortening of TCRB CDR3s, moderate but significant, appeared in all four CD4+ subsets of Type 1 diabetes patients. Diminished insertions and augmented deletions at VDJ junctions characterized type 1 diabetes patients.

Germline CDR1 reads MDHEN; CDR2 reads SYDVKM. The CDR3 length is 12 residues. The V and J ends lost 3 bases and 7 bases respectively, with 7 bases between them. This chain uses TRBV28 with TRBJ2-1, with D unclear. Sequenced material: central memory CD4+ T cells from blood. The receptor was isolated from a woman younger than 35 with type 1 diabetes. CDR3 DNA sequence: TGTGCCAGCAGTTTTTCGCGGAATGAGCAGTTCTTC. Translation: CASSFSRNEQFF. Full variable domain (outside the CDR3, taken from reference TRBV28 and TRBJ2-1): DVKVTQSSRYLVKRTGEKVFLECVQDMDHENMFWYRQDPGLGLRLIYFSYDVKMKEKGDIPEGYSVSREKKERFSLILESASTNQTSMYLCASSFSRNEQFFGPGTRLTVL.